The 7 T cell receptor beta chains in this list originate from one sample, sequenced in a study of T cell repertoires in ileal Crohn's disease. Some clones are missing from TCRdb's copy, which holds only in-frame ones; the method was immunoSEQ multiplex PCR. The sample consists of about 14,000 clones, around four fifths of them appearing once. The sequenced sample was ileal tissue. These receptors were obtained from an adult with Crohn's disease.

V gene TRBV2 combines with J gene TRBJ2-1, with 7 bases identical to TRBD2. The CDR3 loop spans 14 amino acids. V trimming: 4 bases; J trimming: 8 bases; junction bases outside the gene matches: 8. CDR1 and CDR2 from the germline V gene are SNHLY and FYNNEI. This chain's CDR3 is CASSVSGLRDEQFF. The CDR3 DNA follows: TGTGCCAGCAGTGTTAGCGGGCTACGTGATGAGCAGTTCTTC.

The DNA of the CDR3 is TGTGCCAGCAGCACCCCACTAGGATTCACAGATACGCAGTATTTT. This encodes CASSTPLGFTDTQYF. The chain employs TRBV7-2 and TRBJ2-3, with D perhaps matching TRBD2 (5 bases). Per germline, CDR1 SGHTA and CDR2 FQGNSA. The CDR3 extends over 15 amino acids. The V gene lost 5 bases and the J gene lost 2 bases, with 14 bases spanning the gap.

The chain joins TRBV6-5 to TRBJ1-2; D might be TRBD1 (6 bases). Germline V lookup: CDR1 MNHEY, CDR2 SVGAGI. Trimming left V 0 bases short and J 8 bases short, with 13 bases between. The CDR3 runs 14 residues. In DNA, the CDR3 is TGTGCCAGCAGTTACTCGGGGGCAGGGCGCGGCTACACCTTC. Encoded protein: CASSYSGAGRGYTF.

The rearrangement joins TRBV6-6 to TRBJ2-1; the match to TRBD2 covers 8 bases. This CDR3 has 16 residues. V lost 5 bases to trimming and J lost 4 bases; unmatched junction nucleotides: 10. Germline assignment: CDR1 MNHNY and CDR2 SVGAGI (reference sequence). CDR3 coding DNA: TGTGCCAGCAGTCATCTTCCTAGCGGGCCTTACAATGAGCAGTTCTTC. This sequence encodes CASSHLPSGPYNEQFF.

This clone has just one count. The chain uses TRBV5-1 and TRBJ2-4; 9 bases align to TRBD1. V shed 4 bases and J 12 bases; nucleotides not matched to a gene: 11. Germline CDR1 is SGHRS and CDR2 is YFSETQ. The CDR3 has 14 residues. CDR3 in DNA: TGCGCCAGCAGCAAAACAGGGGGCTACCCCACTCAGTACTTC. Protein sequence: CASSKTGGYPTQYF. Variable domain in full (rest from reference TRBV5-1 and TRBJ2-4): KAGVTQTPRYLIKTRGQQVTLSCSPISGHRSVSWYQQTPGQGLQFLFEYFSETQRNKGNFPGRFSGRQFSNSRSEMNVSTLELGDSALYLCASSKTGGYPTQYFGAGTRLSVL.

This chain uses TRBV30 with TRBJ2-2; a weak D match, TRBD1 (6 bases). This CDR3 is built from 13 residues. Trimming stripped 1 base from V and 11 bases from J, with 14 bases between. Germline assignment: CDR1 GTSNPN and CDR2 SVGIG (reference sequence). The CDR3 nucleotides are TGTGCCTGGAGTGCACTACCACAGGGAGAGCTGTTTTTT. It yields the protein CAWSALPQGELFF.

This clone was counted between two and nine times. V gene TRBV6-4 combines with J gene TRBJ1-1; TRBD1 is a possible D gene (5 bases). Germline lookup yields CDR1 MRHNA and CDR2 SNTAGT. This CDR3 has 13 residues. The ends were cut back, 6 bases at V and 8 bases at J, with 16 bases in the middle. CDR3 sequence: CASSWVGGAEAFF. The CDR3 DNA follows: TGTGCCAGCAGCTGGGTAGGAGGGGCCGAAGCTTTCTTT.